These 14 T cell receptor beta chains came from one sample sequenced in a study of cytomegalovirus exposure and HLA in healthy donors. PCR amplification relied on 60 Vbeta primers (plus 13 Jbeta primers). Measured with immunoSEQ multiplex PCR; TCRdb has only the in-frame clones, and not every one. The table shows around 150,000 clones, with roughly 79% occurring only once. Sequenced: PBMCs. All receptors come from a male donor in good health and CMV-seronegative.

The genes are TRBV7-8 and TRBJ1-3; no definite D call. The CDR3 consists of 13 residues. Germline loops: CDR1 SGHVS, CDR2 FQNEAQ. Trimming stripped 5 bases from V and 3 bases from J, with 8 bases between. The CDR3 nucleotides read TGTGCCAGCAGCCCAACCTATGGAAACACCATATATTTT. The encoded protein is CASSPTYGNTIYF. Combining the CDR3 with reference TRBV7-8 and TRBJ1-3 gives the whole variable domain GAGVSQSPRYKVAKRGQDVALRCDPISGHVSLFWYQQALGQGPEFLTYFQNEAQLDKSGLPSDRFFAERPEGSVSTLKIQRTQQEDSAVYLCASSPTYGNTIYFGEGSWLTVV.

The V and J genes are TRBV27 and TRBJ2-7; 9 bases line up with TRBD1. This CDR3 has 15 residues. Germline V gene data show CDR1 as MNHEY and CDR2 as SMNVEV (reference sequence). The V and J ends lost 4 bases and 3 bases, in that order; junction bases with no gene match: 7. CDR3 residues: CASSSPPGQGYEQYF. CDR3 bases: TGTGCCAGCAGTTCCCCCCCGGGACAGGGCTACGAGCAGTACTTC.

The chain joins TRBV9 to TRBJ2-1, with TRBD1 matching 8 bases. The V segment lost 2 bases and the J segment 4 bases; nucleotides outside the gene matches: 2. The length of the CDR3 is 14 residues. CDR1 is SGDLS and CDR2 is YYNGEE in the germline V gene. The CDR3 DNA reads TGTGCCAGCAGCGTGGGACAGGTGTACAATGAGCAGTTCTTC. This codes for CASSVGQVYNEQFF.

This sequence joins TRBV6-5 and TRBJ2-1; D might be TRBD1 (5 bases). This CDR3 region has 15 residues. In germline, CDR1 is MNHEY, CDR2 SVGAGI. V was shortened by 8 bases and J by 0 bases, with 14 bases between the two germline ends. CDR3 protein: CASSIRGSSYNEQFF. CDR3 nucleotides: TGTGCCAGCTCGATAAGGGGTAGCTCCTACAATGAGCAGTTCTTC.

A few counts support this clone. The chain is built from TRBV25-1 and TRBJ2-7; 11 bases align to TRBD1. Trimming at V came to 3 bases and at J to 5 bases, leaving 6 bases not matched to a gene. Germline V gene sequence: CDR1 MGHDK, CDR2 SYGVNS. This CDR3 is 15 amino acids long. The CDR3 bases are TGTGCCAGCAGTGACGGGACAGGGGGTCACGACGAGCAGTACTTC. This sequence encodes CASSDGTGGHDEQYF.

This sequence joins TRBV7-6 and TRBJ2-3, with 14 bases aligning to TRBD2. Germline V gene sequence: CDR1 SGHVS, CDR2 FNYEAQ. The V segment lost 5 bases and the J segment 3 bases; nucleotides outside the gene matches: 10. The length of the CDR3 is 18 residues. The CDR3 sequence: CASSQAATSGGATDTQYF. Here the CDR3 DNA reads TGTGCCAGCAGCCAGGCCGCGACTAGCGGGGGGGCTACAGATACGCAGTATTTT.

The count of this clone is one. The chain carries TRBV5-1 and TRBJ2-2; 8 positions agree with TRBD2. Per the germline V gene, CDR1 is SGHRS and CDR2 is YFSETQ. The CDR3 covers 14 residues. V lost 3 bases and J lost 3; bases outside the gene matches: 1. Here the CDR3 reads CASSSGGHTGELFF. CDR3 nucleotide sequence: TGCGCCAGCAGCTCGGGGGGGCACACCGGGGAGCTGTTTTTT.

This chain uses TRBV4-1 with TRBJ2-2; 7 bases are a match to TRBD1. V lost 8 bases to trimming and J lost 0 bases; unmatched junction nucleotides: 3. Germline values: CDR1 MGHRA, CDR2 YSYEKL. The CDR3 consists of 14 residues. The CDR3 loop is CASRGTANTGELFF. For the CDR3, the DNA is TGCGCCAGCCGAGGGACAGCGAACACCGGGGAGCTGTTTTTT.

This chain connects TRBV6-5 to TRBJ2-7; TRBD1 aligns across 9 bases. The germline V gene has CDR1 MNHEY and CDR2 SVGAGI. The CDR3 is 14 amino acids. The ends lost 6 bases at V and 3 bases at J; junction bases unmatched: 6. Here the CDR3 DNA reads TGTGCCAGCAGCCGGGACAGGGTGCGCTACGAGCAGTACTTC. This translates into CASSRDRVRYEQYF.

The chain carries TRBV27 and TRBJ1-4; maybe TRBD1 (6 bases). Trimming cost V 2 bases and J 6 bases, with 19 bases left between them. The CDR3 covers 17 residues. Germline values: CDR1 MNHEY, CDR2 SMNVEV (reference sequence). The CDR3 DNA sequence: TGTGCCAGCAGTTTACTTGCCTCGACAGGTCTTCATGAAAAACTGTTTTTT. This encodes CASSLLASTGLHEKLFF.

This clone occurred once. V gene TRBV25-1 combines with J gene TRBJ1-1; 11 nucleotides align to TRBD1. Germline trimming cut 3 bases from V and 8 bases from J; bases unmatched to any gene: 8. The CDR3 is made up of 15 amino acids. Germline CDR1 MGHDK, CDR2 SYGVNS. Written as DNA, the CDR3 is TGTGCCAGCAGTGATCCGGGACAGGGGGGTCGAGAAGCTTTCTTT. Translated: CASSDPGQGGREAFF.

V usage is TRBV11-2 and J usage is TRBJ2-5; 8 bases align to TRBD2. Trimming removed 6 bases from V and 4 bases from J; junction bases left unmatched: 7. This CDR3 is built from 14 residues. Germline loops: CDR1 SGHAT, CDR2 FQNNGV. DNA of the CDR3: TGTGCCAGCAGGGGACGGGGGGGGGTAGAGACCCAGTACTTC. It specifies CASRGRGGVETQYF.

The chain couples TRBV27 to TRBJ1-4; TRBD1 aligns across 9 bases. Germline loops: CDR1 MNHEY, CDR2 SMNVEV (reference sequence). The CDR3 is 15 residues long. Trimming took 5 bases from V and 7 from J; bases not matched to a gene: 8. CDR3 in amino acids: CASSAIQGAGEKLFF. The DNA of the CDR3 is TGTGCCAGCAGTGCAATACAGGGGGCAGGTGAAAAACTGTTTTTT.

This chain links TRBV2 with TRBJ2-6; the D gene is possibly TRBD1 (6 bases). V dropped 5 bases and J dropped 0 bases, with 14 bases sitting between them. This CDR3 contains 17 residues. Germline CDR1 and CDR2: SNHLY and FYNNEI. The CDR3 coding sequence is TGTGCCAGCAGTAACAGGGCGATCGACTCTGGGGCCAACGTCCTGACTTTC. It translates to CASSNRAIDSGANVLTF. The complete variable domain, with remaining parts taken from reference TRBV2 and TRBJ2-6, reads EPEVTQTPSHQVTQMGQEVILRCVPISNHLYFYWYRQILGQKVEFLVSFYNNEISEKSEIFDDQFSVERPDGSNFTLKIRSTKLEDSAMYFCASSNRAIDSGANVLTFGAGSRLTVL.